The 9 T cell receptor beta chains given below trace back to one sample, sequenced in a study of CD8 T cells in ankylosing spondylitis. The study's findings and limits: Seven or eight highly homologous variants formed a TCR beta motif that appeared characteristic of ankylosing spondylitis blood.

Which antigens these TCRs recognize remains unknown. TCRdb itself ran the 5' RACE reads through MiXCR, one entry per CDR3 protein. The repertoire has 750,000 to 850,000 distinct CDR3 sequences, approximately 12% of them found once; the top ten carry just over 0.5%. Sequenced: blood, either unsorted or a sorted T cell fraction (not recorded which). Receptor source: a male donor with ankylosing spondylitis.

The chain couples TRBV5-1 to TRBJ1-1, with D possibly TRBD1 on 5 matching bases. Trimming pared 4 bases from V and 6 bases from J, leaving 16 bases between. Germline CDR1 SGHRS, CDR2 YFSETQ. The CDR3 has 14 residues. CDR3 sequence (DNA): TGCGCCAGCAGCCTCTTCCAGGGAAGGTCTGAAGCTTTCTTT. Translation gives CASSLFQGRSEAFF.

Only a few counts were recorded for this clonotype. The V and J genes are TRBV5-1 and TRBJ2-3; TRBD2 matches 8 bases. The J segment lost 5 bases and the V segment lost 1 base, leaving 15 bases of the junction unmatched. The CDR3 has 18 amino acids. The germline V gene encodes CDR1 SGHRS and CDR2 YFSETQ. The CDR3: CASSLPIGAGGRGDTQYF. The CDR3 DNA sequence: TGCGCCAGCAGCTTGCCGATTGGGGCGGGAGGCCGGGGAGATACGCAGTATTTT.

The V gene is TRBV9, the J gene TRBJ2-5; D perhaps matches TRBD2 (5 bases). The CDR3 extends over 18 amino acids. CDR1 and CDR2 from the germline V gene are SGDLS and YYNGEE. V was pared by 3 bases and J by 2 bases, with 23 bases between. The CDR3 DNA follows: TGTGCCAGCAGCGCAACCCCTGCGGAGCCGGACTCTCAAGAGACCCAGTACTTC. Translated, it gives CASSATPAEPDSQETQYF.

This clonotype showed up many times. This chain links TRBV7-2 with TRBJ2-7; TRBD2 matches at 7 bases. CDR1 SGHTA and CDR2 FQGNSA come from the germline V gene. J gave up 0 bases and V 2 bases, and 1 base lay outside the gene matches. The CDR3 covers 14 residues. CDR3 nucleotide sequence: TGTGCCAGCAGCTTAATAGCGGGCTCCTACGAGCAGTACTTC. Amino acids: CASSLIAGSYEQYF.

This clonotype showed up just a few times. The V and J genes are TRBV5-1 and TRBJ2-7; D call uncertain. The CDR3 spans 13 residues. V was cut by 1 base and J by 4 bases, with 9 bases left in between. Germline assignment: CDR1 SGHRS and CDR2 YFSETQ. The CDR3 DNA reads TGCGCCAGCAGCTTGTTAGACCATTACGAGCAGTACTTC. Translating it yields CASSLLDHYEQYF.

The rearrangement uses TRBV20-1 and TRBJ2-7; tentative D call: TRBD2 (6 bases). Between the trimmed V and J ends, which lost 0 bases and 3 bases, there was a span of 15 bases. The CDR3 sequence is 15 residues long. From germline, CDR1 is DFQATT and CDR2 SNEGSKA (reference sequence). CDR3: CSARDRSRLVYEQYF. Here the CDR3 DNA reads TGCAGTGCTAGAGATCGGTCCAGACTAGTCTACGAGCAGTACTTC.

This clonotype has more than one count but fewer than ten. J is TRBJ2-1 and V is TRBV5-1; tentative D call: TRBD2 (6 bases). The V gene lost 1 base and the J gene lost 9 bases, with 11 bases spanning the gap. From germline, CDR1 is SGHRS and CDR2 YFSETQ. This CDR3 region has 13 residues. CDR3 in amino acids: CASSLRREAEQFF. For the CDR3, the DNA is TGCGCCAGCAGCTTGAGGCGGGAAGCTGAGCAGTTCTTC. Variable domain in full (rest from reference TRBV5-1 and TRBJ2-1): KAGVTQTPRYLIKTRGQQVTLSCSPISGHRSVSWYQQTPGQGLQFLFEYFSETQRNKGNFPGRFSGRQFSNSRSEMNVSTLELGDSALYLCASSLRREAEQFFGPGTRLTVL.

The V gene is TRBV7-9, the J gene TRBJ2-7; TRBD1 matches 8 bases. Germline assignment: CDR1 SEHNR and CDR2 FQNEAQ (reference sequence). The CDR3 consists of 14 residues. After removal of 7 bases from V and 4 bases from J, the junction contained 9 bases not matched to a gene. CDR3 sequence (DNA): TGTGCCAGCACGGCGCCAGGGGGCAAGTACGAGCAGTACTTC. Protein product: CASTAPGGKYEQYF.

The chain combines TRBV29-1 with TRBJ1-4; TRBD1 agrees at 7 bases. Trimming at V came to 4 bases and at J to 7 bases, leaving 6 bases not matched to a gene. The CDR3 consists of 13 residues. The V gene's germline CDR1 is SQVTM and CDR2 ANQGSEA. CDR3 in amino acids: CSVGFDRAEKLFF. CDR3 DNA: TGCAGCGTTGGTTTTGACAGGGCTGAAAAACTGTTTTTT.